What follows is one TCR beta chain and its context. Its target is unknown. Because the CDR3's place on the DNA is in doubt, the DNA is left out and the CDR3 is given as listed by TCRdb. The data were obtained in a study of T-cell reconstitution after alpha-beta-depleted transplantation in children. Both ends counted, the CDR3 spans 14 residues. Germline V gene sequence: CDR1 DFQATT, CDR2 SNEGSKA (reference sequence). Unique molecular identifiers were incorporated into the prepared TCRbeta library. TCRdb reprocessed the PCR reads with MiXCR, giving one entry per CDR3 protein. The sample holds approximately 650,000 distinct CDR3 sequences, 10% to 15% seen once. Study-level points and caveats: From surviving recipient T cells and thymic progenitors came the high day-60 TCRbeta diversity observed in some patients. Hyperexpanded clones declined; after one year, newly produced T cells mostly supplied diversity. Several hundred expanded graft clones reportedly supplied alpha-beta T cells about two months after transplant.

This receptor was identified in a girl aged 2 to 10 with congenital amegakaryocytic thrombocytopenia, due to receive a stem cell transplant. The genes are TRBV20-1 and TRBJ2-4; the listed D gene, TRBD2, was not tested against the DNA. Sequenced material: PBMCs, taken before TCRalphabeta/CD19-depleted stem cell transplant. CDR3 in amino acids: CSTSAGQAKNIQYF.